This T cell receptor (beta chain) stems from a study of cytomegalovirus exposure and HLA in healthy donors. The study's findings and limits: More clonal expansion characterized HLA-associated TCR beta chains than equally common others in a later analysis. Researchers catalogued about 150 TCR beta chains as cytomegalovirus-associated.

In germline, CDR1 is MNHNY, CDR2 SVGAGI (reference sequence). The CDR3 covers 13 residues. The V gene lost 4 bases and the J gene lost 0 bases, with 4 bases spanning the gap. PCR amplification relied on 60 Vbeta primers (plus 13 Jbeta primers). TCRdb's table, derived via immunoSEQ multiplex PCR, lists solely in-frame clones and lacks some. The sample consists of 100,000 to 140,000 clones, roughly 87% of them appearing once. Of note for this clone: The antigen remains unidentified.

All the people who gave samples were healthy bone marrow donors. Sequencing was carried out using PBMCs. The chain carries TRBV6-6 and TRBJ1-3, with D unresolved. The TCR was taken from a man younger than 40 in good health and CMV-seropositive. The CDR3 DNA reads TGTGCCAGCAGTTCAGGCTCTGGAAACACCATATATTTT. Translated, it gives CASSSGSGNTIYF.